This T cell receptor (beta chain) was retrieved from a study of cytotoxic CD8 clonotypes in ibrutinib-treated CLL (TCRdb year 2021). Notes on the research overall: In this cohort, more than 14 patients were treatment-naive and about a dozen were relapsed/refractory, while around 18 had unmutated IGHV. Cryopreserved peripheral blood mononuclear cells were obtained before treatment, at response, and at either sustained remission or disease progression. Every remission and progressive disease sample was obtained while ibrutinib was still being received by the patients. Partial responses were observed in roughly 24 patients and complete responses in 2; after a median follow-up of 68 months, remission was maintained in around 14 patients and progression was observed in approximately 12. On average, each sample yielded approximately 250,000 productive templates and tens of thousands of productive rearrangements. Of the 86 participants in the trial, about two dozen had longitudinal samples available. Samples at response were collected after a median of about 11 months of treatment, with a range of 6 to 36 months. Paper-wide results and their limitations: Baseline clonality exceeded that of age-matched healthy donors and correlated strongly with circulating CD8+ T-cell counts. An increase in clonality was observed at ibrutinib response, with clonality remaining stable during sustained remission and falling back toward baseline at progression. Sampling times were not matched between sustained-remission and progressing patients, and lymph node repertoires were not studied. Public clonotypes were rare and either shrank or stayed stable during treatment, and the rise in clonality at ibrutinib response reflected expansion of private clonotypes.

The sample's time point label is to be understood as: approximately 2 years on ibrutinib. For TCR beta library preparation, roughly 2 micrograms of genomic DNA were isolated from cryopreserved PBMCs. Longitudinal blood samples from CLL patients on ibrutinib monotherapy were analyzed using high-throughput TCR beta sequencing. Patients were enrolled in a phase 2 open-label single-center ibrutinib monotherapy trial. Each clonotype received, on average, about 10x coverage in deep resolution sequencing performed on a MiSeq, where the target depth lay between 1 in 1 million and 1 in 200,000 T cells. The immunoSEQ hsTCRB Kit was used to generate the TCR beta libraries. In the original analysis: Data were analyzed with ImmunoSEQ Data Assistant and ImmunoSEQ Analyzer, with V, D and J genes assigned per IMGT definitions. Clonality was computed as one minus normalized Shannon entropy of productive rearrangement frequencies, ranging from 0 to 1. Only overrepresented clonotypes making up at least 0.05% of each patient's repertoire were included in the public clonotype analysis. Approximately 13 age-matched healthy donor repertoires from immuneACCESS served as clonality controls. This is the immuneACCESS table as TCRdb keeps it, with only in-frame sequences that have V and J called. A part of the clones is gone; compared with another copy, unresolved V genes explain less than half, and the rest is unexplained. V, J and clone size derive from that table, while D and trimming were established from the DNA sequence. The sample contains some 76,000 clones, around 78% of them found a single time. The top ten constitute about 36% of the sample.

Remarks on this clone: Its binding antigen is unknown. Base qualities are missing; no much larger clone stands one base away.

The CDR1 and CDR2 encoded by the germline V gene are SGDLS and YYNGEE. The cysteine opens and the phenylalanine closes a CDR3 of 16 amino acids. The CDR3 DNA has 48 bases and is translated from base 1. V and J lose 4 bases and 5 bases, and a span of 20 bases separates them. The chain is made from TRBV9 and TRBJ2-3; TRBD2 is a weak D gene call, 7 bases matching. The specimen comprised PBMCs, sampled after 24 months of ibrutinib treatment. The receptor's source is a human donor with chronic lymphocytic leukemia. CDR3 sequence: CASSPPGGGRRDTQYF. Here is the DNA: TGTGCCAGCAGCCCCCCAGGCGGGGGCCGGCGAGATACGCAGTATTTT.